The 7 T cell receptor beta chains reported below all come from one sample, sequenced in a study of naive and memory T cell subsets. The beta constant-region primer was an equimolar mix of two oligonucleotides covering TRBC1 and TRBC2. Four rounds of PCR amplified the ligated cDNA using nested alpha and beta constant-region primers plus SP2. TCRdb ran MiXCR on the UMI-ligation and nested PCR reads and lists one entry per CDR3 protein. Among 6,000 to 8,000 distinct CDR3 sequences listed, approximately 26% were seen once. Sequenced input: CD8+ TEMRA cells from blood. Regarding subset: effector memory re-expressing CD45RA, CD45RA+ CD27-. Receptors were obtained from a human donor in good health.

The CDR3 DNA sequence: TGCGCCAGCAGCCAAGATTGGGGTGGGGCCAACGTCCTGACTTTC. Residues: CASSQDWGGANVLTF. The chain combines TRBV4-3 with TRBJ2-6; D is uncertain. This CDR3 has 15 amino acids. V lost 0 bases to trimming and J lost 3 bases, with 6 bases between them. Germline CDR1 LGHNA, CDR2 YSLEER.

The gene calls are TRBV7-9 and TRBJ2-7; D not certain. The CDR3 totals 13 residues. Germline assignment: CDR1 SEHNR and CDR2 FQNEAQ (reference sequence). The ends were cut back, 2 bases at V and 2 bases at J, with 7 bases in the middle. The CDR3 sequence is CASSLLTTYEQYF. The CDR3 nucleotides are TGTGCCAGCAGCTTACTGACGACCTACGAGCAGTACTTC.

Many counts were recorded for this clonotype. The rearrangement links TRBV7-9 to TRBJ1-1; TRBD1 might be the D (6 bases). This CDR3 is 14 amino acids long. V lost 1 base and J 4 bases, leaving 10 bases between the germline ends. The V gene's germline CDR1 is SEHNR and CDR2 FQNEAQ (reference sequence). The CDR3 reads CASSLVTGPTEAFF. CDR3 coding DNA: TGTGCCAGCAGCTTAGTGACAGGCCCCACTGAAGCTTTCTTT.

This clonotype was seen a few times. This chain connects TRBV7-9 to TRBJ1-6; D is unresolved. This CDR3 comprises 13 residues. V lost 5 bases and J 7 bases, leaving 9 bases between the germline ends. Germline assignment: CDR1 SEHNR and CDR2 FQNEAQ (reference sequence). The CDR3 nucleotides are TGTGCCAGCAGCCTGATACAGAATTCACCCCTCCACTTT. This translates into CASSLIQNSPLHF. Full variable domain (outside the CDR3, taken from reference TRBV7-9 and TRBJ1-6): DTGVSQNPRHKITKRGQNVTFRCDPISEHNRLYWYRQTLGQGPEFLTYFQNEAQLEKSRLLSDRFSAERPKGSFSTLEIQRTEQGDSAMYLCASSLIQNSPLHFGNGTRLTVT.

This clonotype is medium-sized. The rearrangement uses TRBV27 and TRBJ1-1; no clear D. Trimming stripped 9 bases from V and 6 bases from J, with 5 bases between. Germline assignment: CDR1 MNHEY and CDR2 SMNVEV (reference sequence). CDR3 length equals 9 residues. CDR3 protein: CARDAEAFF. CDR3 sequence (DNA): TGTGCCAGGGACGCTGAAGCTTTCTTT.

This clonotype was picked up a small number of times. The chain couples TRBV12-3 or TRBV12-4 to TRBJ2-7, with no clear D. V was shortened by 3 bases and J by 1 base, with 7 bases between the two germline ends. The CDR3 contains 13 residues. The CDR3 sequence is CASSFGKSYEQYF. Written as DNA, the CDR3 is TGTGCCAGCAGTTTTGGGAAATCCTACGAGCAGTACTTC.

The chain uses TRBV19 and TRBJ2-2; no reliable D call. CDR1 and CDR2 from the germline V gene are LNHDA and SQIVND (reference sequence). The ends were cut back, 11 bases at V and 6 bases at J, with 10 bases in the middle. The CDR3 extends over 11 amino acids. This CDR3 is CAGEFAGELFF. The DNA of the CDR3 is TGTGCCGGAGAGTTCGCCGGGGAGCTGTTTTTT.